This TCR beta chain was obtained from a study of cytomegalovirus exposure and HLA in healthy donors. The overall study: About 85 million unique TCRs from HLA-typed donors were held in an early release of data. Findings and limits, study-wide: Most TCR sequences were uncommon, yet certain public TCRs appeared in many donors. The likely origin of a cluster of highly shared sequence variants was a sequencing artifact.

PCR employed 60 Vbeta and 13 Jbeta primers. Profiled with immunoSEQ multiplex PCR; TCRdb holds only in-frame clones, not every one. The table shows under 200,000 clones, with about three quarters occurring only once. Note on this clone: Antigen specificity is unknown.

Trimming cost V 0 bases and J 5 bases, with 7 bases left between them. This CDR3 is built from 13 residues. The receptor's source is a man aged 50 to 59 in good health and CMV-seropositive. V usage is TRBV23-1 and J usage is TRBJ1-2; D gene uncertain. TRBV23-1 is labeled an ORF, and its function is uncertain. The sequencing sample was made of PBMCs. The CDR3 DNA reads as TGCGCCAGCAGTCAATCGAGGCTTTATGGCTACACCTTC. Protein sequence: CASSQSRLYGYTF.